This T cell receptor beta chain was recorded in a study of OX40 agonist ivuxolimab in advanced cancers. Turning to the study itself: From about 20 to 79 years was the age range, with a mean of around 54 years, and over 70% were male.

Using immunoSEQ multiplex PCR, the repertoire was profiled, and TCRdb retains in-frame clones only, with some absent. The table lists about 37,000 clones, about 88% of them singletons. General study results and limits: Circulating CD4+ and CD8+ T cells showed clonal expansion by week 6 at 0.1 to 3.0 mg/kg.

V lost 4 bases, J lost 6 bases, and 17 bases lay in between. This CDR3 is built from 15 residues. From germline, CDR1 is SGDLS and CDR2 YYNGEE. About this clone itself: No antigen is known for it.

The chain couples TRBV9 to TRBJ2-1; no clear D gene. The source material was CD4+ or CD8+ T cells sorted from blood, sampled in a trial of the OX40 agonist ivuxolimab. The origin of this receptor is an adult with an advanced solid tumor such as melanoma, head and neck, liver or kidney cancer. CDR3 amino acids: CASSPLIGPGNEQFF. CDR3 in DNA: TGTGCCAGCAGCCCACTAATCGGCCCCGGCAATGAGCAGTTCTTC.